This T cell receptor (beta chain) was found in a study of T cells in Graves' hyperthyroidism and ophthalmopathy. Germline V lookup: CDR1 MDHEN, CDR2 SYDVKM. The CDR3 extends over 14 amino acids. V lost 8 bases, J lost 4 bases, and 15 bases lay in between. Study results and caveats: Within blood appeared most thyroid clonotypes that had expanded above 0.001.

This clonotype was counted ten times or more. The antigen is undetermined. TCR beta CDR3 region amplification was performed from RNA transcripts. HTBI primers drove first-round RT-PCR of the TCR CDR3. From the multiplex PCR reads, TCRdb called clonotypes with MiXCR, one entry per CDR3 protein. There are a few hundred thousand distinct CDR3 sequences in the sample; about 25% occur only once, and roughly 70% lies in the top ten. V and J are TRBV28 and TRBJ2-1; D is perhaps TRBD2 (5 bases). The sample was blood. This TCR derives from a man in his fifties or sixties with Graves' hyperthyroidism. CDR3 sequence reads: CASFVSGGYNEQFF. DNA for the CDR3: TGTGCCAGCTTCGTGAGCGGTGGTTACAATGAGCAGTTCTTC.